The T cell receptor (beta chain) described here comes from a study of T cell changes during pregnancy in multiple sclerosis. Clones were sequenced by immunoSEQ multiplex PCR, and TCRdb holds only the in-frame ones, with some missing. The table shows 35,000 to 45,000 clones, with around 94% occurring only once. The TCR was taken from a female donor with multiple sclerosis, enrolled in a pregnancy study. Here the sequenced sample was CD8+ T cells from peripheral blood mononuclear cells, taken in the third trimester of pregnancy.

The CDR3 nucleotides are TGTGCCAGTAGTATAGAGGGCGGGACAGACTCCTACGAGCAGTACTTC. Protein: CASSIEGGTDSYEQYF. The V gene is TRBV19, the J gene TRBJ2-7; D may be TRBD1 (7 bases). The germline gives CDR1 LNHDA, CDR2 SQIVND (reference sequence). The V end lost 0 bases, the J end lost 0 bases, and 12 bases lay between the germline ends. The CDR3 length is 16 residues.